A single sample gave rise to the 11 T cell receptor beta chains below, sequenced in a study of CD8 T cells in cerebrospinal fluid in Alzheimer's disease. TCRdb reprocessed the 10x single-cell sequencing reads and keeps a single row for each CDR3 protein, giving no DNA. The sample includes under 2,000 distinct CDR3 sequences. Sequencing used cerebrospinal fluid. The source of these receptors is a human donor in good health.

This chain uses TRBV7-3 with TRBJ1-1. From germline, CDR1 is SGHTA and CDR2 FQGTGA. This CDR3 spans 17 amino acids. CDR3 sequence reads: CASSLSVTAVGNTEAFF.

Frequency places this clonotype as medium-sized. This rearrangement joins TRBV7-9 to TRBJ2-2; the TRBD1 assignment by TCRdb is unverifiable without DNA. CDR3 length: 16 residues. The V gene's germline CDR1 is SEHNR and CDR2 FQNEAQ (reference sequence). The CDR3 region is CASSLAPGGGTGELFF. Full variable domain (remainder filled in from reference TRBV7-9 and TRBJ2-2): DTGVSQNPRHKITKRGQNVTFRCDPISEHNRLYWYRQTLGQGPEFLTYFQNEAQLEKSRLLSDRFSAERPKGSFSTLEIQRTEQGDSAMYLCASSLAPGGGTGELFFGEGSRLTVL.

This clonotype ranks as large (0.1 to 1%) in terms of frequency. The chain carries TRBV12-3 or TRBV12-4 and TRBJ2-2; TCRdb's assignment of TRBD2 cannot be checked, as there is no DNA. The CDR3 is 20 amino acids. CDR3 in amino acids: CASSLIPSPSQGPNTGELFF.

By frequency, this clonotype is large. The chain uses TRBV20-1 and TRBJ2-5; the D call from TCRdb, TRBD2, cannot be confirmed without DNA. CDR1 and CDR2 from the germline V gene are DFQATT and SNEGSKA (reference sequence). The CDR3 consists of 12 residues. The CDR3 region is CSARAGGETQYF.

This clonotype is large by frequency. V is TRBV7-9 and J is TRBJ2-3. Per germline, CDR1 SEHNR and CDR2 FQNEAQ (reference sequence). The CDR3 sequence is 14 residues long. The CDR3 is CASSPAGNTDTQYF.

CDR3 in amino acids: CASSLKDTGASSEAFF. This chain uses TRBV18 with TRBJ1-1; as DNA is missing, the TRBD1 call by TCRdb cannot be tested. This CDR3 has 16 residues. The germline gives CDR1 KGHSH, CDR2 LQKENI. Drawing the rest from reference TRBV18 and TRBJ1-1, the complete variable domain is NAGVMQNPRHLVRRRGQEARLRCSPMKGHSHVYWYRQLPEEGLKFMVYLQKENIIDESGMPKERFSAEFPKEGPSILRIQQVVRGDSAAYFCASSLKDTGASSEAFFGQGTRLTVV.

The rearrangement links TRBV10-1 to TRBJ2-7; no DNA is available, so the TRBD2 call from TCRdb remains unchecked. CDR1 is WNHNN, CDR2 SYGVQD, per germline (reference sequence). The CDR3 extends over 17 amino acids. The CDR3 loop is CASSPELYGRATYEQYF.

V gene TRBV19 combines with J gene TRBJ1-3. There are 15 residues in the CDR3. Germline V gives CDR1 LNHDA, CDR2 SQIVND (reference sequence). CDR3 protein: CASSIGLFSGNTIYF.

In terms of frequency, this clonotype is medium-sized (0.01 to 0.1%). This rearrangement joins TRBV3-1 to TRBJ2-1; TCRdb names TRBD2, which stays unverified in the absence of DNA. The CDR3 is 17 amino acids. CDR1 and CDR2 (germline): LGHDT, YNNKEL (reference sequence). This chain's CDR3 is CASSQLTSGRYNNEQFF.

This clonotype is medium-sized by frequency. J is TRBJ2-5 and V is TRBV20-1; absent DNA, TCRdb's TRBD2 call cannot be checked. The V gene's germline CDR1 is DFQATT and CDR2 SNEGSKA (reference sequence). The CDR3 loop spans 15 amino acids. CDR3 loop: CSARDSGGPGETQYF.

This clonotype shows up as medium-sized by frequency. This chain links TRBV3-1 with TRBJ2-2. The CDR3 loop spans 16 amino acids. Germline values: CDR1 LGHDT, CDR2 YNNKEL (reference sequence). CDR3 region: CASTVGVGPYTGELFF.